The entry below gives a single TCR beta chain sequence along with its context. CDR1 and CDR2 (germline): SEHNR, FQNEAQ (reference sequence). Trimming cost V 2 bases and J 0 bases, with 14 bases left between them. The CDR3 sequence is 17 residues long. The data belong to a study of blood T cell repertoires in COVID-19. For the study at large: The study drew acute and convalescent COVID-19 samples from the United States, Italy and Spain. In each case, the material was cDNA or gDNA derived from T cells, B-cell-depleted T cells, or PBMCs.

In the original analysis: Amplified reference gene primers provided the basis for estimating nucleated cell counts. Sequencing was performed with immunoSEQ multiplex PCR; in TCRdb, only in-frame clones are kept and a portion is missing. V, J and clone size derive from that table, while D and trimming were established from the DNA sequence. The sample holds some 250,000 clones; around three quarters are singletons and the top ten take about 3%. The specimen sequenced was peripheral blood. This receptor was obtained from a woman over 75 with acute or convalescent COVID-19. The chain has TRBV7-9 and TRBJ1-5, with a tentative D call TRBD1 (6 bases). CDR3 coding DNA: TGTGCCAGCAGCTTAATCTTAACAGGGAATAGCAATCAGCCCCAGCATTTT. Encoded protein: CASSLILTGNSNQPQHF.